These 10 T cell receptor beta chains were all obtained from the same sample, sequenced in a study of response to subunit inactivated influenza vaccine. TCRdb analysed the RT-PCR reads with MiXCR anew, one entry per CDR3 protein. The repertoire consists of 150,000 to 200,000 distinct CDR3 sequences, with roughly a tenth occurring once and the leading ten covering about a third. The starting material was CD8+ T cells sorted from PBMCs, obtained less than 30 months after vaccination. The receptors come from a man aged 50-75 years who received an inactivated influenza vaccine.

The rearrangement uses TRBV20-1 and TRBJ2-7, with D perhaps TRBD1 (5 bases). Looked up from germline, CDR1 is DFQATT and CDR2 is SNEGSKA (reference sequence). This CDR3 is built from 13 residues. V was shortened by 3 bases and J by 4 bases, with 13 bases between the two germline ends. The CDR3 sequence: CSASPEDKYEQYF. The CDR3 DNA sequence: TGCAGTGCTAGCCCAGAGGACAAGTACGAGCAGTACTTC.

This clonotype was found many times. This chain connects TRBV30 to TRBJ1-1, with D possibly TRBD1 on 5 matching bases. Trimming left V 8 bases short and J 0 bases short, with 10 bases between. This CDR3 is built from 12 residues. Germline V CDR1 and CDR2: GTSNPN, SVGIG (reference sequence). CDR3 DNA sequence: TGTGCCACAGGACGGTTGAACACTGAAGCTTTCTTT. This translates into CATGRLNTEAFF.

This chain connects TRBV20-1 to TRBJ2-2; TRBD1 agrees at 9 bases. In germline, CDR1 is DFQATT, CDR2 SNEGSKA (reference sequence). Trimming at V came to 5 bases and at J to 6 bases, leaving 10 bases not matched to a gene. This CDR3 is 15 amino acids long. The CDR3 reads CSAVKRDRVAGELFF. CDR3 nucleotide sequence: TGCAGTGCTGTTAAGCGGGACAGGGTGGCCGGGGAGCTGTTTTTT.

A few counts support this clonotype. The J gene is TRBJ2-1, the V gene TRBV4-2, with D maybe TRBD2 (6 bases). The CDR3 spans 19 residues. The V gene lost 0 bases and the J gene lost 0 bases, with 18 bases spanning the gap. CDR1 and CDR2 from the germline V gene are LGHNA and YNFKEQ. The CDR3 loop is CASSQEEGLAGFSYNEQFF. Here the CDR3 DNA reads TGTGCCAGCAGCCAAGAAGAGGGACTGGCGGGTTTCTCCTACAATGAGCAGTTCTTC.

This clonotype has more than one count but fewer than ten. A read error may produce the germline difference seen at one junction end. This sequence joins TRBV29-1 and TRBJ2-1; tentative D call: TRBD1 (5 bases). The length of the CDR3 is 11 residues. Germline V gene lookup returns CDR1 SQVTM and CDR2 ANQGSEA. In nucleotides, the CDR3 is TGCAGCGTAGAAGGGGAAAATGAGCAGTTCTTC. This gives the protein CSVEGENEQFF.

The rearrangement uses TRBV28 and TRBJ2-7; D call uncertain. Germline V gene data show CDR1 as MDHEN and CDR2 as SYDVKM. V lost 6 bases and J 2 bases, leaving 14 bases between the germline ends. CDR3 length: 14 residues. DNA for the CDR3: TGTGCCAGCAGGCACACCGGTTCGGCCTACGAGCAGTACTTC. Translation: CASRHTGSAYEQYF.

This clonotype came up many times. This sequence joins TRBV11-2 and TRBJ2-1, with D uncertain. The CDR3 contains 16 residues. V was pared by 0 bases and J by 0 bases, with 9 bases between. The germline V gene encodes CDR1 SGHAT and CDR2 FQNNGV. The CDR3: CASSLEGWSSYNEQFF. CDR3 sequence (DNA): TGTGCCAGCAGCTTAGAAGGGTGGAGCTCCTACAATGAGCAGTTCTTC.

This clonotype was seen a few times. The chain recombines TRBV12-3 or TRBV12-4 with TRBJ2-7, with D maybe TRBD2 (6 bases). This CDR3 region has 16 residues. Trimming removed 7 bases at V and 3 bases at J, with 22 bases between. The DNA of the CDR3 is TGTGCCAGCACCACCGGGGAGTGGGACTCAAACTACGAGCAGTACTTC. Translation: CASTTGEWDSNYEQYF.

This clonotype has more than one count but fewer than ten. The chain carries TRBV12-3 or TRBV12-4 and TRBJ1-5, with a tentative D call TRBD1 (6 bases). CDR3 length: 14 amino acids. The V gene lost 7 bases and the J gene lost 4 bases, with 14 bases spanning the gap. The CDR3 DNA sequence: TGTGCCAGCATCCTGGGGGGCCCTAATCAGCCCCAGCATTTT. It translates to CASILGGPNQPQHF.

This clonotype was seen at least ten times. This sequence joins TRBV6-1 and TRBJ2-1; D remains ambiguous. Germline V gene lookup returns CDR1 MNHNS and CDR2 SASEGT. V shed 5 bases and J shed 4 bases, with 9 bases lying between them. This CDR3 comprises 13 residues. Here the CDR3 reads CASSTAIYNEQFF. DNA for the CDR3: TGTGCCAGCAGTACAGCAATTTACAATGAGCAGTTCTTC.